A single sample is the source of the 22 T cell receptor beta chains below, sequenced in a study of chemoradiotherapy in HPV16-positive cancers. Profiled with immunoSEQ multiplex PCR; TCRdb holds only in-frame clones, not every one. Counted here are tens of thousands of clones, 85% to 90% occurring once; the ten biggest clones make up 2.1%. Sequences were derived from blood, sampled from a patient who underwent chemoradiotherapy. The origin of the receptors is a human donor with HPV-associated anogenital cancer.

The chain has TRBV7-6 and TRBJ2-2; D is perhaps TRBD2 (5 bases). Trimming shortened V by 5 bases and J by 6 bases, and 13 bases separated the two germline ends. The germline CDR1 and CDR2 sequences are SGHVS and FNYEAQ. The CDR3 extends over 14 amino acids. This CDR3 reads CASSPAWRPGELFF. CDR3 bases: TGTGCCAGCAGCCCCGCCTGGAGGCCCGGGGAGCTGTTTTTT.

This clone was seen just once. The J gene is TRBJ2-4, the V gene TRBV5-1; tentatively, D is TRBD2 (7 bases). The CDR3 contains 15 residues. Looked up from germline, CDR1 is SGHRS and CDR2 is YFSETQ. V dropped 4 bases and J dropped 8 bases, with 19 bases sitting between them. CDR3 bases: TGCGCCAGCAGCACTCAGACGGGGGGCGCGGACATTCAGTACTTC. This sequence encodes CASSTQTGGADIQYF.

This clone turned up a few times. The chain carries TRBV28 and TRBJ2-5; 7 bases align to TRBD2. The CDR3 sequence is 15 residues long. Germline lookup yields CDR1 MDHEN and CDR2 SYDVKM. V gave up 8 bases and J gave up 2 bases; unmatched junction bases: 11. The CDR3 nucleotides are TGTGCCAGCGGCGTCGGGGGAGCGGGACAAGAGACCCAGTACTTC. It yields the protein CASGVGGAGQETQYF.

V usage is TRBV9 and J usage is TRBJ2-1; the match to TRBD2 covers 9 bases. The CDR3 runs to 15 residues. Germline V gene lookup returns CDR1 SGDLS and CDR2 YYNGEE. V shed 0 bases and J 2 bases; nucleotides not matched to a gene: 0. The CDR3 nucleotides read TGTGCCAGCAGCGTAGGCGGGGGGGCCTACAATGAGCAGTTCTTC. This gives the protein CASSVGGGAYNEQFF.

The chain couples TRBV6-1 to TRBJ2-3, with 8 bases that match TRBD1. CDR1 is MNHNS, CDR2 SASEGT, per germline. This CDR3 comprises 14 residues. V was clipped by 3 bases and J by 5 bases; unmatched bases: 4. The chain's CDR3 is CASSDRGRGDTQYF. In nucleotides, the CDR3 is TGTGCCAGCAGTGACAGGGGGCGCGGAGATACGCAGTATTTT.

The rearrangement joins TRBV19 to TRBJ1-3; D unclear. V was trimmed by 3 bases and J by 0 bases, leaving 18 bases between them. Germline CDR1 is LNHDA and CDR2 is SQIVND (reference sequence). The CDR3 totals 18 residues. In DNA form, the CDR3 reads TGTGCCAGTAGTATCCCGGGCCTTTCTGCTAGCTCTGGAAACACCATATATTTT. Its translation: CASSIPGLSASSGNTIYF.

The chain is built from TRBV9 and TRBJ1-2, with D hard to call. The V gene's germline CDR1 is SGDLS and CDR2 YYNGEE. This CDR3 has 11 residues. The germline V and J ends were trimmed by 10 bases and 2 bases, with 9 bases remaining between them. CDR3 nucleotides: TGTGCCTCTGAACGGAACTATGGCTACACCTTC. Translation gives CASERNYGYTF. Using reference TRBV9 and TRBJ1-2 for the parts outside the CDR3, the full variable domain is DSGVTQTPKHLITATGQRVTLRCSPRSGDLSVYWYQQSLDQGLQFLIQYYNGEERAKGNILERFSAQQFPDLHSELNLSSLELGDSALYFCASERNYGYTFGSGTRLTVV.

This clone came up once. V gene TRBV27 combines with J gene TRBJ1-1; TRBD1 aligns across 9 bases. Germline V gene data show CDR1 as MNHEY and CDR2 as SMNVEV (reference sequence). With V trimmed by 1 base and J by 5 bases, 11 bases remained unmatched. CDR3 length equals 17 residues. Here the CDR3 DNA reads TGTGCCAGCAGTTTATACCCCAATTCGGACAGGGGAACTGAAGCTTTCTTT. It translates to CASSLYPNSDRGTEAFF.

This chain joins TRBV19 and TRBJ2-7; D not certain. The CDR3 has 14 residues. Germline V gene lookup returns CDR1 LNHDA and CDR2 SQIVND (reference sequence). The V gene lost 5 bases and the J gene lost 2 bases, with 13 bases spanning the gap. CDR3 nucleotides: TGTGCCAGTAGTTATCGGCCCGGAACCTACGAGCAGTACTTC. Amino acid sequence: CASSYRPGTYEQYF.

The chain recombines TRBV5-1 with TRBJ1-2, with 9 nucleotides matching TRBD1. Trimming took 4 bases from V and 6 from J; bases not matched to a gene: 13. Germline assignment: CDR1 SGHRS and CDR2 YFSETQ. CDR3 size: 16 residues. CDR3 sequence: CASSEPDRGAGDGYTF. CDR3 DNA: TGCGCCAGCAGCGAGCCGGACAGGGGCGCCGGAGATGGCTACACCTTC. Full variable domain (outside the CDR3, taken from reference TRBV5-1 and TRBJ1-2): KAGVTQTPRYLIKTRGQQVTLSCSPISGHRSVSWYQQTPGQGLQFLFEYFSETQRNKGNFPGRFSGRQFSNSRSEMNVSTLELGDSALYLCASSEPDRGAGDGYTFGSGTRLTVV.

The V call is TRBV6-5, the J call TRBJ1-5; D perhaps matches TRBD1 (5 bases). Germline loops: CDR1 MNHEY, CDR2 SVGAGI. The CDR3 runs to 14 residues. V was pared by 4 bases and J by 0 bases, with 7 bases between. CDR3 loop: CASSSTGSNQPQHF. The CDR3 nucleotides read TGTGCCAGCAGTTCAACAGGTAGCAATCAGCCCCAGCATTTT.

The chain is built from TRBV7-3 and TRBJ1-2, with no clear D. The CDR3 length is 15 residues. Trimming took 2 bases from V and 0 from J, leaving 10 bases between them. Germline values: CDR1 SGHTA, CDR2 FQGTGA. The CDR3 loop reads CASSLLGGPNYGYTF. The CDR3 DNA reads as TGTGCCAGCAGCTTACTGGGTGGGCCTAACTATGGCTACACCTTC. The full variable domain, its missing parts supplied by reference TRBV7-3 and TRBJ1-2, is GAGVSQTPSNKVTEKGKYVELRCDPISGHTALYWYRQSLGQGPEFLIYFQGTGAADDSGLPNDRFFAVRPEGSVSTLKIQRTERGDSAVYLCASSLLGGPNYGYTFGSGTRLTVV.

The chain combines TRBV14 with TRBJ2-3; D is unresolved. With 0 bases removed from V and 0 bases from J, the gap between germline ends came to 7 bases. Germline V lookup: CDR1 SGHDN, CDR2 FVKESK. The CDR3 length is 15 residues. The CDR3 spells CASSQEITSTDTQYF. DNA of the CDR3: TGTGCCAGCAGCCAAGAAATAACTAGCACAGATACGCAGTATTTT.

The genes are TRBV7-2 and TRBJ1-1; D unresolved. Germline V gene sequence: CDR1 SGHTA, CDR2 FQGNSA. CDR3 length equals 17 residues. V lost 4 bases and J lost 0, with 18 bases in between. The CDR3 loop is CASSYYTSLDMNTEAFF. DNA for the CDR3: TGTGCCAGCAGCTACTACACGTCTCTAGACATGAACACTGAAGCTTTCTTT. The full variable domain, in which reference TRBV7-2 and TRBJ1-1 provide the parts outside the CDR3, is GAGVSQSPSNKVTEKGKDVELRCDPISGHTALYWYRQSLGQGLEFLIYFQGNSAPDKSGLPSDRFSAERTGGSVSTLTIQRTQQEDSAVYLCASSYYTSLDMNTEAFFGQGTRLTVV.

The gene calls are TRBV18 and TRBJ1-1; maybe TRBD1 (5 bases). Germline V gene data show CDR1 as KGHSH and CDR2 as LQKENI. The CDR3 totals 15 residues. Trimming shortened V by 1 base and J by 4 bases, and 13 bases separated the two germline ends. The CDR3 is CASSPQDPGSTEAFF. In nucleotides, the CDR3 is TGTGCCAGCTCACCACAAGATCCAGGGAGCACTGAAGCTTTCTTT.

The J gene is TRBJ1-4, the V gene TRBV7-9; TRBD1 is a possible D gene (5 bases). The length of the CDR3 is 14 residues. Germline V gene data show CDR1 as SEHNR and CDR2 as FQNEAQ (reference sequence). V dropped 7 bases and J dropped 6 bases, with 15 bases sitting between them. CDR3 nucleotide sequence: TGTGCCAGCACTGGGAGGGGAGAGGATGAAAAACTGTTTTTT. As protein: CASTGRGEDEKLFF.

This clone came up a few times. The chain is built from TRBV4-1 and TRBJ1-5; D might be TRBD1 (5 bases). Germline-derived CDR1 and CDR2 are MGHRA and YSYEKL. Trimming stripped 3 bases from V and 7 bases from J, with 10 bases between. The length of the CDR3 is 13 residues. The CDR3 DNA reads TGCGCCAGCAGCCAGGACATTTGGCAGCCCCAGCATTTT. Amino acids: CASSQDIWQPQHF.

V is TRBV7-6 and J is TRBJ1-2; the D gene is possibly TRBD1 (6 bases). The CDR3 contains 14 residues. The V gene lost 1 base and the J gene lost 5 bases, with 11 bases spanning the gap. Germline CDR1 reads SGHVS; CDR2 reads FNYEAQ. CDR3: CASSLGQRGYGYTF. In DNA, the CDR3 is TGTGCCAGCAGCTTAGGACAGAGGGGGTATGGCTACACCTTC.

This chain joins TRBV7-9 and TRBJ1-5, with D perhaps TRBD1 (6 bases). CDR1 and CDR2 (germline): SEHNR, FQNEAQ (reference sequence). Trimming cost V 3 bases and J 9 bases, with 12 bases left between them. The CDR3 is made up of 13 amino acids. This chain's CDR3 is CASSFSRGGPQHF. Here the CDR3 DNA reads TGTGCCAGCAGCTTCTCGAGGGGGGGGCCCCAGCATTTT.

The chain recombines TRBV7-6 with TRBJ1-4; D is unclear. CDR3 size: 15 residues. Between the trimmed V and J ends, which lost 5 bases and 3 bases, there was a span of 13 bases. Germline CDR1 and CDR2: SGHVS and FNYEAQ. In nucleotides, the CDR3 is TGTGCCAGCAGCCCTCGAATCGGAGCTAATGAAAAACTGTTTTTT. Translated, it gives CASSPRIGANEKLFF.

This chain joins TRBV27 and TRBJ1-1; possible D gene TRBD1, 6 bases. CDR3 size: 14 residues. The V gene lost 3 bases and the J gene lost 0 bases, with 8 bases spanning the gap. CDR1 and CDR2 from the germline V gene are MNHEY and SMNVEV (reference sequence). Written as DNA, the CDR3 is TGTGCCAGCAGTTTTGGGACAATGAACACTGAAGCTTTCTTT. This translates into CASSFGTMNTEAFF.

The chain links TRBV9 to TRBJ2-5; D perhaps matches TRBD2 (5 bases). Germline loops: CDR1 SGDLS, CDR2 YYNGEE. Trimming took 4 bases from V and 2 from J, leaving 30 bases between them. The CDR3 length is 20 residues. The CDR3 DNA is TGTGCCAGCAGCCCCTACCGTGGGAGTATCGCCGGGTGGAGGCAAGAGACCCAGTACTTC. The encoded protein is CASSPYRGSIAGWRQETQYF.